These 27 T cell receptor beta chains share one sample of origin, sequenced in a study of siplizumab effects on memory and regulatory T cells. TCRdb's copy holds only in-frame clones and misses some; the assay was immunoSEQ multiplex PCR. The sample holds approximately 52,000 clones, approximately 97% seen once. Material for sequencing was naive CD4+ T cells sorted from blood. The receptor set was obtained from a human donor in good health.

The chain has TRBV5-6 and TRBJ2-2; no clear D gene. V lost 0 bases and J lost 2, with 5 bases in between. The germline V gene encodes CDR1 SGHDT and CDR2 YYEEEE. The CDR3 runs 14 residues. CDR3 amino acids: CASSLVANTGELFF. The CDR3 DNA is TGTGCCAGCAGCTTGGTAGCAAACACCGGGGAGCTGTTTTTT.

The rearrangement links TRBV19 to TRBJ1-1; D is uncertain. CDR1 and CDR2 (germline): LNHDA, SQIVND (reference sequence). V was clipped by 5 bases and J by 1 base, with 17 bases between them. CDR3 length: 16 amino acids. This CDR3 is CASSGPRSASNTEAFF. DNA of the CDR3: TGTGCCAGTAGTGGGCCAAGGAGCGCCTCGAACACTGAAGCTTTCTTT.

The chain has TRBV4-2 and TRBJ1-1, with D maybe TRBD1 (6 bases). This CDR3 spans 14 amino acids. Germline V gene lookup returns CDR1 LGHNA and CDR2 YNFKEQ. V was trimmed by 3 bases and J by 0 bases, leaving 8 bases between them. The CDR3 DNA is TGTGCCAGCAGCCACACAGGGATGAACACTGAAGCTTTCTTT. Translating gives CASSHTGMNTEAFF.

This chain uses TRBV30 with TRBJ2-2; D gene uncertain. Per the germline V gene, CDR1 is GTSNPN and CDR2 is SVGIG (reference sequence). The V end was cut by 0 bases, the J end by 11 bases, with 7 bases between. The CDR3 runs to 11 residues. CDR3 DNA sequence: TGTGCCTGGAGTGTATATGGAGAGCTGTTTTTT. This encodes CAWSVYGELFF.

The chain has TRBV6-5 and TRBJ2-3; no definite D call. V shed 8 bases and J shed 0 bases, with 6 bases lying between them. CDR3 length: 12 amino acids. The V gene's germline CDR1 is MNHEY and CDR2 SVGAGI. The CDR3 loop reads CASQRSTDTQYF. CDR3 bases: TGTGCCAGCCAACGGAGCACAGATACGCAGTATTTT.

This sequence joins TRBV2 and TRBJ1-3, with no clear D. The CDR3 sequence is 14 residues long. CDR1 is SNHLY and CDR2 is FYNNEI in the germline V gene. V was cut by 7 bases and J by 0 bases, with 10 bases left in between. CDR3 in amino acids: CASIRQNSGNTIYF. The CDR3 DNA sequence: TGTGCCAGCATTAGGCAGAACTCTGGAAACACCATATATTTT.

This clone was seen a single time. The V gene is TRBV5-1, the J gene TRBJ2-5; perhaps TRBD1 as D (6 bases). The length of the CDR3 is 13 residues. In germline, CDR1 is SGHRS, CDR2 YFSETQ. V lost 0 bases, J lost 5 bases, and 8 bases lay in between. The CDR3 DNA sequence: TGCGCCAGCAGCTTGGACAGGGTTGAGACCCAGTACTTC. As protein: CASSLDRVETQYF. The variable domain in full, with the rest retrieved from reference TRBV5-1 and TRBJ2-5, is KAGVTQTPRYLIKTRGQQVTLSCSPISGHRSVSWYQQTPGQGLQFLFEYFSETQRNKGNFPGRFSGRQFSNSRSEMNVSTLELGDSALYLCASSLDRVETQYFGPGTRLLVL.

The V gene is TRBV6-5, the J gene TRBJ1-1; maybe TRBD1 (5 bases). This CDR3 has 14 residues. Trimming shortened V by 2 bases and J by 2 bases, and 9 bases separated the two germline ends. Looked up from germline, CDR1 is MNHEY and CDR2 is SVGAGI. As DNA, the CDR3 is TGTGCCAGCAGTTACGGGGGGGACAACACTGAAGCTTTCTTT. Amino acids: CASSYGGDNTEAFF.

This chain connects TRBV30 to TRBJ2-1; 9 nucleotides align to TRBD2. Germline assignment: CDR1 GTSNPN and CDR2 SVGIG (reference sequence). Trimming took 2 bases from V and 3 from J; bases not matched to a gene: 2. The CDR3 loop spans 14 amino acids. The CDR3 sequence is CAWSRLAVYNEQFF. Written as DNA, the CDR3 is TGTGCCTGGAGTAGACTAGCGGTCTACAATGAGCAGTTCTTC.

This clone has only one observation. This sequence joins TRBV4-1 and TRBJ2-5; TRBD2 is a possible D gene (6 bases). V was trimmed by 1 base and J by 5 bases, leaving 8 bases between them. The CDR3 spans 13 residues. CDR1 and CDR2 from the germline V gene are MGHRA and YSYEKL. CDR3 sequence: CASSQGGGETQYF. In DNA form, the CDR3 reads TGCGCCAGCAGCCAAGGTGGAGGGGAGACCCAGTACTTC.

J is TRBJ2-2 and V is TRBV4-1; TRBD2 aligns across 14 bases. Trimming took 1 base from V and 7 from J; bases not matched to a gene: 5. Germline V gene lookup returns CDR1 MGHRA and CDR2 YSYEKL. This CDR3 comprises 17 residues. CDR3 DNA sequence: TGCGCCAGCAGCCAAGGACTAGCGGGAGGGCGGGGCGGGGAGCTGTTTTTT. This codes for CASSQGLAGGRGGELFF.

The chain joins TRBV11-3 to TRBJ2-1, with D maybe TRBD1 (6 bases). The germline CDR1 and CDR2 sequences are SGHNT and YENEEA. V lost 5 bases and J lost 4, with 18 bases in between. This CDR3 has 16 residues. The CDR3 loop reads CASSTGPGTNYNEQFF. In DNA, the CDR3 is TGTGCCAGCAGCACAGGGCCCGGGACCAATTACAATGAGCAGTTCTTC.

CDR3 bases: TGTGCCAGCAGCGAGAGAGGTAAGGACAGGGGATCGGGTGAGCAGTTCTTC. Its protein product is CASSERGKDRGSGEQFF. This chain joins TRBV21-1 and TRBJ2-1; TRBD1 was called by the table and not checked on the DNA. TRBV21-1 is noted as a pseudogene. The CDR3 covers 17 residues.

This rearrangement joins TRBV19 to TRBJ2-1; possible D gene TRBD2, 7 bases. V lost 1 base and J lost 14, with 15 bases in between. CDR1 is LNHDA, CDR2 SQIVND, per germline (reference sequence). This CDR3 is 13 amino acids long. The CDR3 spells CASSIGGGAYEFF. The DNA for the CDR3 is TGTGCCAGTAGTATAGGCGGGGGCGCGTATGAGTTCTTC.

The rearrangement links TRBV4-3 to TRBJ2-2; 9 bases fit TRBD1. With V trimmed by 2 bases and J by 4 bases, 8 bases remained unmatched. Germline V lookup: CDR1 LGHNA, CDR2 YSLEER. CDR3 length equals 17 residues. This chain's CDR3 is CASSQRLWTGATGELFF. CDR3 coding DNA: TGCGCCAGCAGCCAACGACTGTGGACAGGGGCCACCGGGGAGCTGTTTTTT.

V and J are TRBV7-2 and TRBJ1-4, with D tentatively TRBD1 (6 bases). Germline V gene lookup returns CDR1 SGHTA and CDR2 FQGNSA. The CDR3 sequence is 14 residues long. The ends were cut back, 5 bases at V and 5 bases at J, with 12 bases in the middle. The CDR3 is CASSPGGANEKLFF. The DNA of the CDR3 is TGTGCCAGCAGCCCGGGGGGGGCGAATGAAAAACTGTTTTTT.

This CDR3 is CATLKGGELNGYTF. In DNA, the CDR3 is TGTGCCACCCTAAAAGGGGGCGAATTAAATGGCTACACCTTC. This sequence joins TRBV6-5 and TRBJ1-2; 7 positions match TRBD1. V shed 10 bases, J shed 6 bases, and the junction held 14 bases outside the gene matches. The germline V gene has CDR1 MNHEY and CDR2 SVGAGI. The CDR3 contains 14 residues.

CDR3 bases: TGCAGCGTTGAGGTGCTTCGGGGGGAGCTGTTTTTT. Translating it yields CSVEVLRGELFF. The rearrangement links TRBV29-1 to TRBJ2-2; D unclear. The V end was cut by 3 bases, the J end by 8 bases, with 10 bases between. The CDR3 is made up of 12 amino acids. Germline CDR1 is SQVTM and CDR2 is ANQGSEA.

V usage is TRBV27 and J usage is TRBJ2-2, with D possibly matching TRBD1 (6 bases). From germline, CDR1 is MNHEY and CDR2 SMNVEV (reference sequence). The CDR3 covers 14 residues. Trimming took 4 bases from V and 4 from J, leaving 10 bases between them. CDR3 sequence reads: CASSYRVGTGELFF. CDR3 sequence (DNA): TGTGCCAGCAGTTACAGGGTTGGCACCGGGGAGCTGTTTTTT.

The chain has TRBV28 and TRBJ2-2; D unclear. Deletions cut 6 bases from V and 3 bases from J, with 8 bases between. The CDR3 has 13 amino acids. The germline V gene has CDR1 MDHEN and CDR2 SYDVKM. In DNA form, the CDR3 reads TGTGCCAGCAGCTCCACATACACCGGGGAGCTGTTTTTT. Its protein product is CASSSTYTGELFF.

The genes are TRBV6-6 and TRBJ2-7; D call uncertain. Looked up from germline, CDR1 is MNHNY and CDR2 is SVGAGI (reference sequence). There are 16 residues in the CDR3. With 0 bases removed from V and 0 bases from J, the gap between germline ends came to 12 bases. The CDR3 bases are TGTGCCAGCAGTTACTCGCGTGCTGGGGACTCCTACGAGCAGTACTTC. It is translated as CASSYSRAGDSYEQYF.

The V and J genes are TRBV18 and TRBJ1-6; TRBD1 might be the D (5 bases). The V end lost 1 base, the J end lost 9 bases, and 10 bases lay between the germline ends. The CDR3 length is 14 residues. Germline loops: CDR1 KGHSH, CDR2 LQKENI. Written as DNA, the CDR3 is TGTGCCAGCTCACCACAAGGGGTAGGTTCACCCCTCCACTTT. It translates to CASSPQGVGSPLHF.

V gene TRBV19 combines with J gene TRBJ1-1, with TRBD1 as a possible D gene (5 bases). Germline V gene sequence: CDR1 LNHDA, CDR2 SQIVND (reference sequence). The V gene lost 7 bases and the J gene lost 5 bases, with 17 bases spanning the gap. The CDR3 sequence is 14 residues long. The CDR3 bases are TGTGCCAGTAATCCTACAGGTCGTGATACTGAAGCTTTCTTT. Translation: CASNPTGRDTEAFF. Full variable domain (remainder filled in from reference TRBV19 and TRBJ1-1): DGGITQSPKYLFRKEGQNVTLSCEQNLNHDAMYWYRQDPGQGLRLIYYSQIVNDFQKGDIAEGYSVSREKKESFPLTVTSAQKNPTAFYLCASNPTGRDTEAFFGQGTRLTVV.

V and J are TRBV9 and TRBJ2-7; D gene uncertain. The ends were cut back, 2 bases at V and 7 bases at J, with 19 bases in the middle. CDR3 length: 15 residues. From germline, CDR1 is SGDLS and CDR2 YYNGEE. In DNA form, the CDR3 reads TGTGCCAGCAGCGTTTACGACATCGAGATGAGGGAGCAGTACTTC. As protein: CASSVYDIEMREQYF.

The chain combines TRBV5-1 with TRBJ1-2; a possible D gene is TRBD1 (6 bases). This CDR3 region has 15 residues. V was clipped by 0 bases and J by 0 bases, with 9 bases between them. In germline, CDR1 is SGHRS, CDR2 YFSETQ. Here the CDR3 DNA reads TGCGCCAGCAGCTTGGGGACAGTGTCTAACTATGGCTACACCTTC. Protein sequence: CASSLGTVSNYGYTF.

This chain links TRBV5-1 with TRBJ2-7; D remains ambiguous. The germline V and J ends were trimmed by 4 bases and 3 bases, with 8 bases remaining between them. The germline V gene has CDR1 SGHRS and CDR2 YFSETQ. The CDR3 spans 12 residues. DNA of the CDR3: TGCGCCAGCAGCGTCGATTTCTACGAGCAGTACTTC. Protein sequence: CASSVDFYEQYF.

The chain carries TRBV29-1 and TRBJ2-3; maybe TRBD1 (5 bases). The V gene lost 3 bases and the J gene lost 5 bases, with 12 bases spanning the gap. Germline assignment: CDR1 SQVTM and CDR2 ANQGSEA. This CDR3 contains 13 residues. The CDR3 region is CSVELGAIDTQYF. CDR3 in DNA: TGCAGCGTTGAGCTAGGGGCTATAGATACGCAGTATTTT.